This T cell receptor beta chain appears in the sequencing data of a study of T cells expressing NK-cell markers. Study information: Seropositivity for HCMV was found in seven of the eight sequenced donors, with one seronegative.

Study observations and caveats: The leading position in the CD3+CD56-NKG2C+ fraction of several donors also went to these clonotypes. For over five donors, the dominant NKG2C+ clonotypes made up roughly 1.0-7.0% of their CD8+ T cells.

The CDR3 consists of 13 residues. Germline values: CDR1 SQVTM, CDR2 ANQGSEA. With respect to this clonotype: Its antigen is not identified.

The authors generated TCR beta cDNA through 5'RACE template switching with UMIs. TCRdb reprocessed the 5' RACE reads and keeps a single row for each CDR3 protein, giving no DNA. The sample's table shows about 460,000 distinct CDR3 sequences. This receptor was taken from a woman aged 45-65 years in good health. The chain is built from TRBV29-1 and TRBJ2-5; the D call of TRBD2 rests on TCRdb alone, since no DNA is present to check it. The sequencing input was blood T cells: a sorted CD56 or NKG2C T cell subset, CD4+ or CD8+ T cells, or bulk PBMC T cells (not recorded which). This CDR3 reads CSVVRSSLETQYF.